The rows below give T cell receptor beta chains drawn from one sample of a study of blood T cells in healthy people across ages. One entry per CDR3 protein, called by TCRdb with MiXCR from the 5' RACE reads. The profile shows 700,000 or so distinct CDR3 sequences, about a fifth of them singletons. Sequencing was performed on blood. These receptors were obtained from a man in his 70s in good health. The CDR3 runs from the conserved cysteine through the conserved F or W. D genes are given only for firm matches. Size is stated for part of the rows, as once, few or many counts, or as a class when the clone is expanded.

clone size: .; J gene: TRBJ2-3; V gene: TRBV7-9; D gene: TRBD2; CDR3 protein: CASSPIAGVGTDTQYF; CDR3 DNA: TGTGCCAGCAGCCCAATAGCGGGAGTTGGAACAGATACGCAGTATTTT
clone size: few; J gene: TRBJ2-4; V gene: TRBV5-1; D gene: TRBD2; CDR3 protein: CASSFQPGLAGGPSKNIQYF; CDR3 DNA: TGCGCCAGCAGCTTTCAACCGGGACTAGCGGGAGGGCCTTCCAAAAACATTCAGTACTTC
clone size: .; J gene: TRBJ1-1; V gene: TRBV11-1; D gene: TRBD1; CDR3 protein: CASSFDRGEAFF; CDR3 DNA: TGTGCCAGCAGCTTTGACAGGGGGGAAGCTTTCTTT
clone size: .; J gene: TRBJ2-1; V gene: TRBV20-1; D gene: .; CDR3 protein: CKTTGRSYNEQFF; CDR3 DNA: TGCAAGACCACGGGACGCTCCTACAATGAGCAGTTCTTC
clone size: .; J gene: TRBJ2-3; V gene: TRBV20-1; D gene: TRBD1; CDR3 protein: CSALSQGGDTQYF; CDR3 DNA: TGCAGTGCTCTATCACAGGGGGGAGATACGCAGTATTTT
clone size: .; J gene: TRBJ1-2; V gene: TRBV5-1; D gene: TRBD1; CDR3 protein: CASSLDRGTSGYTF; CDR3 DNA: TGCGCCAGCAGCTTGGACAGGGGTACTAGTGGCTACACCTTC
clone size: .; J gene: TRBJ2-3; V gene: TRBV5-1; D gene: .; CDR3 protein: CAGSPDISTDTQYF; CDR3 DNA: TGCGCCGGCAGCCCGGACATAAGCACAGATACGCAGTATTTT
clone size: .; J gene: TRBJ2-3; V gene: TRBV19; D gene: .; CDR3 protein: CASGRLGTDTQYF; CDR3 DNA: TGTGCCAGCGGACGGCTCGGCACAGATACGCAGTATTTT
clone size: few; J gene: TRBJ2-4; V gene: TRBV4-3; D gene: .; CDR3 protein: CASSSQRLPGDIQYF; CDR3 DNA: TGCGCCAGCAGCTCTCAGCGCCTTCCGGGGGACATTCAGTACTTC
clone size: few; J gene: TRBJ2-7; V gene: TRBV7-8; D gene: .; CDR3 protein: CASSRGVDIHEQYF; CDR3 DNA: TGTGCCAGCAGCCGTGGTGTGGATATCCACGAGCAGTACTTC
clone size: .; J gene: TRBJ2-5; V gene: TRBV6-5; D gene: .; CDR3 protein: CARGMVETQYF; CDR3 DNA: TGTGCCAGGGGGATGGTTGAGACCCAGTACTTC
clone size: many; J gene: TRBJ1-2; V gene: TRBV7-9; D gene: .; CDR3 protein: CASSSPNYGYTF; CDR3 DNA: TGTGCCAGCAGCTCCCCTAACTATGGCTACACCTTC
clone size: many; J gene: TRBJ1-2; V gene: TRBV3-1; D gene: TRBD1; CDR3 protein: CASSRGQGGVYGYTF; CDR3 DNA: TGTGCCAGCAGCCGAGGACAGGGGGGAGTCTATGGCTACACCTTC
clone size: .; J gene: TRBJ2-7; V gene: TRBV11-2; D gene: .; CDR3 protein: CASSLDHRFYEQYF; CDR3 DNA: TGTGCCAGCAGCTTAGATCATAGGTTCTACGAGCAGTACTTC
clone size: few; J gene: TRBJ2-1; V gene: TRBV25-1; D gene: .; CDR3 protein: CASSWARKSSYNEQFF; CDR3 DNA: TGTGCCAGCAGTTGGGCCCGGAAAAGCTCCTACAATGAGCAGTTCTTC
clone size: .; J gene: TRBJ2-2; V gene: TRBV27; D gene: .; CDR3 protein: CASSSQTRGELFF; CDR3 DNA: TGTGCCAGCAGTTCACAGACACGCGGGGAGCTGTTTTTT
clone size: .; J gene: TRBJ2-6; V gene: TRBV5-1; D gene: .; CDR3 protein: CASSPQGRYSGANVLTF; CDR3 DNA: TGCGCCAGCAGCCCCCAGGGCAGATACTCTGGGGCCAACGTCCTGACTTTC
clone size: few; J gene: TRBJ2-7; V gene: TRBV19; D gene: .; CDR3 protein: CASSIERLSYEQYF; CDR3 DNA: TGTGCCAGTAGTATCGAGAGGCTTTCGTACGAGCAGTACTTC
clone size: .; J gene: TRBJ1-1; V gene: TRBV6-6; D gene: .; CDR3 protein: CASTQMDRLTEAFF; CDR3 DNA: TGTGCCAGCACCCAGATGGACAGATTGACTGAAGCTTTCTTT
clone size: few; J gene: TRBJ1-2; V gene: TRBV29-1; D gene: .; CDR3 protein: CSVEGGDKTNYGYTF; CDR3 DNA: TGCAGCGTTGAAGGCGGGGACAAGACTAACTATGGCTACACCTTC
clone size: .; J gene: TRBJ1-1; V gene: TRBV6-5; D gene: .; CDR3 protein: CASSYLVTSEAFF; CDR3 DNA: TGTGCCAGCAGTTACCTAGTTACCAGTGAAGCTTTCTTT
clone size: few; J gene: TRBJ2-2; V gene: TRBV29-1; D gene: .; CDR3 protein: CSARTEPNTGELFF; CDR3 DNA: TGCAGCGCCCGGACAGAACCGAACACCGGGGAGCTGTTTTTT
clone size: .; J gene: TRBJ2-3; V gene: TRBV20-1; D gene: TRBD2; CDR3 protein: CSAGTSGSQADTQYF; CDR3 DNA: TGCAGTGCCGGGACTAGCGGGAGTCAGGCAGATACGCAGTATTTT
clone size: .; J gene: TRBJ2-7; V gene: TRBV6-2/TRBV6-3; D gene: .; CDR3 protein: CASSIAYEQYF; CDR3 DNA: TGTGCCAGCAGTATCGCCTACGAGCAGTACTTC
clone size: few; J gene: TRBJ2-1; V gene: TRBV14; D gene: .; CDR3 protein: CASSHPGRALYNEQFF; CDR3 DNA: TGTGCCAGCAGCCACCCCGGCAGGGCTCTCTACAATGAGCAGTTCTTC
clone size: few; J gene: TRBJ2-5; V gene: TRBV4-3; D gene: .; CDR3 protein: CASSQSSIGTQYF; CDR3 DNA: TGCGCCAGCAGCCAAAGTAGTATCGGGACCCAGTACTTC
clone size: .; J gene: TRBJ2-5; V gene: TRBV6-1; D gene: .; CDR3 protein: CASRLGAQETQYF; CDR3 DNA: TGTGCCAGCAGGCTAGGGGCCCAAGAGACCCAGTACTTC
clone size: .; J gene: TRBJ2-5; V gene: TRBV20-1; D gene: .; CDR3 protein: CSAIIIWVAVETQYF; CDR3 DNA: TGCAGTGCCATTATAATTTGGGTTGCAGTGGAGACCCAGTACTTC
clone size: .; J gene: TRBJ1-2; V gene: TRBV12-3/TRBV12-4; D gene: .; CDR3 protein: CASSFRTSYGYTF; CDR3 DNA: TGTGCCAGCAGTTTTCGGACAAGCTATGGCTACACCTTC
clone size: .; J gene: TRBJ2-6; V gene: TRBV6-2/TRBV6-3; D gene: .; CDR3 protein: CASSVPYGSGANVLTF; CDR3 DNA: TGTGCCAGCAGTGTCCCCTACGGCTCTGGGGCCAACGTCCTGACTTTC
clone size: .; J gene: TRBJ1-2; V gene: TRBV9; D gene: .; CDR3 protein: CASSVDQPNYGYTF; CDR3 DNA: TGTGCCAGCAGCGTAGATCAACCTAACTATGGCTACACCTTC
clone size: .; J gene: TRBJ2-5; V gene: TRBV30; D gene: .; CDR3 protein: CAWSDEGTQYF; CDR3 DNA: TGTGCCTGGAGTGATGAGGGAACCCAGTACTTC
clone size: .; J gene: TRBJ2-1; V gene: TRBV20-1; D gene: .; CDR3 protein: CSARDAPGRPYNEQFF; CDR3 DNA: TGCAGTGCTAGAGATGCTCCCGGCCGCCCCTACAATGAGCAGTTCTTC
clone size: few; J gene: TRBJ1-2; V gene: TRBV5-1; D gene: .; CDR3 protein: CASSPRTSYGYTF; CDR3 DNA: TGCGCCAGCAGCCCCAGAACATCCTATGGCTACACCTTC
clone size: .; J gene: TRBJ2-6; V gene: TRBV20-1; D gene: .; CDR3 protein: CSAPRSGLARAGANVLTF; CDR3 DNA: TGCAGTGCCCCTCGATCGGGGCTAGCCCGGGCTGGGGCCAACGTCCTGACTTTC
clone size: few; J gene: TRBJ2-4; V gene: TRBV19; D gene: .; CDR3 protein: CASSVLQGAENIQYF; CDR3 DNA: TGTGCCAGTAGTGTATTGCAGGGTGCGGAAAACATTCAGTACTTC
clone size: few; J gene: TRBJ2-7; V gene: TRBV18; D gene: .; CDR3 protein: CASSPISGASGFSYEQYF; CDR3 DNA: TGTGCCAGCTCACCAATAAGCGGCGCTTCGGGGTTTTCCTACGAGCAGTACTTC
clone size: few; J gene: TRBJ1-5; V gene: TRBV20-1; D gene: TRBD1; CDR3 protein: CSAFGQGQGNQPQHF; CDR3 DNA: TGCAGTGCTTTCGGACAGGGGCAGGGCAATCAGCCCCAGCATTTT
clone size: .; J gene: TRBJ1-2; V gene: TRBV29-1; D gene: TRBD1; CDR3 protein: CSVVGQGYGYTF; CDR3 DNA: TGCAGCGTTGTGGGACAGGGGTATGGCTACACCTTC
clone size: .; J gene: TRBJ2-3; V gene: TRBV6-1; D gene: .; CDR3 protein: CASTPGVTDTQYF; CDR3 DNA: TGTGCCAGCACCCCTGGAGTCACAGATACGCAGTATTTT
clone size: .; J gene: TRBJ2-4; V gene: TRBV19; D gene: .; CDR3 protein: CASSPSQAVKNIQYF; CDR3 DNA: TGTGCCAGTAGTCCTTCACAGGCTGTCAAAAACATTCAGTACTTC
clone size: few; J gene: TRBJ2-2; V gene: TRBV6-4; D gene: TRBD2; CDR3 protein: CATRSGVAGTGELFF; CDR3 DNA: TGTGCCACCCGGAGTGGGGTAGCGGGGACCGGGGAGCTGTTTTTT
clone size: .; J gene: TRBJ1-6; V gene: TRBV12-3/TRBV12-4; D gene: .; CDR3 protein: CASSFLEGPLHF; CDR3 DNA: TGTGCCAGCAGTTTTTTGGAGGGTCCCCTCCACTTT
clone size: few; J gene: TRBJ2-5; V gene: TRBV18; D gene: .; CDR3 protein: CASSPPVQQETQYF; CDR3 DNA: TGTGCCAGCTCACCACCAGTACAGCAAGAGACCCAGTACTTC
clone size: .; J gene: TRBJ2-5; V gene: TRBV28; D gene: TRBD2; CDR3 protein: CASSTISGGPPTQYF; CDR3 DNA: TGTGCCAGCAGCACGATTAGCGGGGGGCCCCCGACCCAGTACTTC
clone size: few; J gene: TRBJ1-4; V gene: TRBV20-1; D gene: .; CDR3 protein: CSAREGVGEKLFF; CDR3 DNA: TGCAGTGCTAGAGAAGGGGTTGGTGAAAAACTGTTTTTT
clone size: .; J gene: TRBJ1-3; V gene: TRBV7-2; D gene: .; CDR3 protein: CASSLVSQLLSGNTIYF; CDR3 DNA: TGTGCCAGCAGCTTAGTCTCACAGCTTCTCTCTGGAAACACCATATATTTT
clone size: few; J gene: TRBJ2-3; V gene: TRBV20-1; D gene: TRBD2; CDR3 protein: CSASRRGGREDTQYF; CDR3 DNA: TGCAGTGCTAGTCGGCGGGGGGGTAGAGAAGATACGCAGTATTTT
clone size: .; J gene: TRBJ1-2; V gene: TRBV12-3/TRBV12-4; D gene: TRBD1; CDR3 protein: CASSRDRGLDGYTF; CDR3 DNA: TGTGCCAGCAGTCGGGACAGGGGGTTGGATGGCTACACCTTC
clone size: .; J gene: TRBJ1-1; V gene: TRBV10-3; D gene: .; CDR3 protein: CAISESGYHRAEAFF; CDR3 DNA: TGTGCCATCAGTGAGTCCGGCTATCACAGGGCTGAAGCTTTCTTT
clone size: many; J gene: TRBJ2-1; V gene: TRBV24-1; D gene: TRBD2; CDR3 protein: CATSDWGTSGSDEQFF; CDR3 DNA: TGTGCCACCAGTGATTGGGGGACTAGCGGGAGTGATGAGCAGTTCTTC
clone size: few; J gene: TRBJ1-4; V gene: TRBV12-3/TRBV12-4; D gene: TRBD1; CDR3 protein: CASTQGGRSTNEKLFF; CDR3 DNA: TGTGCCAGCACGCAGGGGGGCAGATCAACTAATGAAAAACTGTTTTTT
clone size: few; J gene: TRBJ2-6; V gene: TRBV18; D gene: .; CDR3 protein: CASSLTTESGANVLTF; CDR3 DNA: TGTGCCAGCTCATTGACGACGGAATCTGGGGCCAACGTCCTGACTTTC
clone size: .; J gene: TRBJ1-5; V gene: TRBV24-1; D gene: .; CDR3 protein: CATSDAGRTAKSDQPQHF; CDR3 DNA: TGTGCCACCAGTGATGCCGGAAGGACAGCCAAGAGCGATCAGCCCCAGCATTTT
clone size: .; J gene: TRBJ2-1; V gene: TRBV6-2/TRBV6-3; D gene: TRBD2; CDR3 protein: CASSSQLELLAGGNEQFF; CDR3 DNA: TGTGCCAGCAGTTCGCAGCTCGAGCTACTAGCGGGAGGAAATGAGCAGTTCTTC
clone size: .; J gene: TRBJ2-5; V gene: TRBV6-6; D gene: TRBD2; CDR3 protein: CASSYRSGRGETQYF; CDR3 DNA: TGTGCCAGCAGTTACCGAAGCGGGAGAGGGGAGACCCAGTACTTC
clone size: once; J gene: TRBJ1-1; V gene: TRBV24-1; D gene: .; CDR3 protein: CATSDWQGTEAFF; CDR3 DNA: TGTGCCACCAGTGATTGGCAGGGCACTGAAGCTTTCTTT
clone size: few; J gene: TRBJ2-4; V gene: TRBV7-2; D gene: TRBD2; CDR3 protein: CASSQRTSGGGRNIQYF; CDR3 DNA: TGTGCCAGCAGCCAAAGGACTAGCGGTGGGGGGAGAAACATTCAGTACTTC
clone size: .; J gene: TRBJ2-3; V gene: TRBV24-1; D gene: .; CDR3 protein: CATSDTRITDTQYF; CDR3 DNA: TGTGCCACCAGTGATACCAGAATCACAGATACGCAGTATTTT
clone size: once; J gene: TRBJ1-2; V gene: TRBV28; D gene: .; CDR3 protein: CASTSNPAVNYGYTF; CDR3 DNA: TGTGCCAGCACCTCCAACCCGGCGGTTAACTATGGCTACACCTTC